These 28 T cell receptor beta chains came from one sample sequenced in a study of Tregs in tolerant kidney transplant recipients. The method was immunoSEQ multiplex PCR; TCRdb's version includes in-frame clones alone and lacks a portion of them. The sample has tens of thousands of clones; around nine tenths are singletons. Material: CD8+ T cells from blood. The receptor source for this set is a human donor in good health.

The rearrangement links TRBV27 to TRBJ1-3, with a possible D match to TRBD1 (5 bases). The CDR3 sequence is 16 residues long. V lost 5 bases and J lost 0, with 14 bases in between. CDR1 and CDR2 from the germline V gene are MNHEY and SMNVEV (reference sequence). Written as DNA, the CDR3 is TGTGCCAGCAGTACACACGCAGGGAGCTCTGGAAACACCATATATTTT. It translates to CASSTHAGSSGNTIYF.

The V gene is TRBV29-1, the J gene TRBJ2-1; 11 bases are shared with TRBD2. Trimming removed 4 bases from V and 11 bases from J; junction bases left unmatched: 10. This CDR3 has 14 amino acids. From germline, CDR1 is SQVTM and CDR2 ANQGSEA. Written as DNA, the CDR3 is TGCAGCGTTGCCCCTGGGTTAGCGGGGGGGCAGCAGTTCTTC. As protein: CSVAPGLAGGQQFF.

The chain employs TRBV29-1 and TRBJ2-7, with TRBD1 matching 9 bases. The length of the CDR3 is 12 residues. The germline V gene has CDR1 SQVTM and CDR2 ANQGSEA. V lost 6 bases to trimming and J lost 6 bases; unmatched junction nucleotides: 6. This CDR3 reads CSVSGQGFEQYF. Written as DNA, the CDR3 is TGCAGCGTCTCGGGACAGGGTTTCGAGCAGTACTTC.

For this clone: At one boundary the junction diverges from the germline segment, which might be a read error. This chain connects TRBV4-2 to TRBJ2-1, with 10 bases identical to TRBD2. The CDR3 loop spans 11 amino acids. In germline, CDR1 is LGHNA, CDR2 YNFKEQ. In nucleotides, the CDR3 is TGTGCCAGCAGCTCTCTAGCGGGGGTGGTCTTC. Protein: CASSSLAGVVF.

The J gene is TRBJ2-1, the V gene TRBV27; weak D call: TRBD2 (6 bases). In germline, CDR1 is MNHEY, CDR2 SMNVEV (reference sequence). The CDR3 has 15 amino acids. The V end was cut by 8 bases, the J end by 4 bases, with 18 bases between. This CDR3 reads CASARGVGTYNEQFF. In nucleotides, the CDR3 is TGTGCCAGCGCGAGAGGGGTCGGGACTTACAATGAGCAGTTCTTC.

This chain connects TRBV4-1 to TRBJ2-7; D could derive from TRBD1 or TRBD2 (5 bases each). This CDR3 has 15 residues. V lost 1 base to trimming and J lost 4 bases, with 14 bases between them. CDR1 MGHRA and CDR2 YSYEKL come from the germline V gene. The CDR3 DNA reads TGCGCCAGCAGCCAAGGGATAGGGGAGAGGTACGAGCAGTACTTC. It is translated as CASSQGIGERYEQYF.

This clone was detected only once. The chain uses TRBV9 and TRBJ2-7; 7 bases align to TRBD2. The CDR3 spans 15 residues. J was trimmed by 4 bases and V by 3 bases; bases with no gene match: 10. Germline loops: CDR1 SGDLS, CDR2 YYNGEE. The CDR3, as DNA: TGTGCCAGCAGCGCCACAGACCAGGGAGGGTACGAGCAGTACTTC. It translates to CASSATDQGGYEQYF.

The chain has TRBV6-5 and TRBJ2-2; no clear D gene. V lost 8 bases and J 6 bases, leaving 13 bases between the germline ends. This CDR3 spans 13 amino acids. The germline gives CDR1 MNHEY, CDR2 SVGAGI. The chain's CDR3 is CASAPPYAGELFF. The CDR3 DNA is TGTGCCAGCGCCCCTCCGTACGCCGGGGAGCTGTTTTTT.

The rearrangement links TRBV2 to TRBJ1-2, with a weak D call TRBD1 (5 bases). The V gene lost 4 bases and the J gene lost 4 bases, with 10 bases spanning the gap. Germline assignment: CDR1 SNHLY and CDR2 FYNNEI. This CDR3 spans 13 amino acids. The CDR3 nucleotides read TGTGCCAGCAGTGGGGGGGAAGGCTATGGCTACACCTTC. Amino acid sequence: CASSGGEGYGYTF.

The chain carries TRBV5-6 and TRBJ1-5; a possible D gene is TRBD1 (6 bases). Germline V gene sequence: CDR1 SGHDT, CDR2 YYEEEE. This CDR3 spans 14 amino acids. V lost 4 bases and J lost 4, with 12 bases in between. The CDR3 reads CASSLGTQNQPQHF. In DNA, the CDR3 is TGTGCCAGCAGCCTCGGGACACAGAATCAGCCCCAGCATTTT.

The chain uses TRBV19 and TRBJ2-7; D is undetermined. Trimming pared 6 bases from V and 2 bases from J, leaving 23 bases between. This CDR3 has 17 amino acids. CDR1 is LNHDA and CDR2 is SQIVND in the germline V gene (reference sequence). In nucleotides, the CDR3 is TGTGCCAGTAGCCCGACACACATTGAACAGCTTACCTACGAGCAGTACTTC. It yields the protein CASSPTHIEQLTYEQYF.

Worth noting for this clone: The sample holds other DNA sequences that translate to the same CDR3. The chain has TRBV5-1 and TRBJ1-1; the D is unclear. Germline lookup yields CDR1 SGHRS and CDR2 YFSETQ. V was pared by 0 bases and J by 4 bases, with 4 bases between. The CDR3 covers 12 residues. The chain's CDR3 is CASSLEGTEAFF. CDR3 nucleotides: TGCGCCAGCAGCTTGGAGGGCACTGAAGCTTTCTTT.

The chain carries TRBV7-9 and TRBJ1-2; perhaps TRBD1 as D (6 bases). Germline V gene lookup returns CDR1 SEHNR and CDR2 FQNEAQ (reference sequence). V was trimmed by 8 bases and J by 4 bases, leaving 20 bases between them. The CDR3 loop spans 15 amino acids. CDR3 DNA sequence: TGTGCCAGCCGCAATCAGGGACATTTCGTCTATGGCTACACCTTC. Amino acids: CASRNQGHFVYGYTF.

The chain uses TRBV4-1 and TRBJ1-1; D is ambiguous. This CDR3 has 14 amino acids. The germline V gene encodes CDR1 MGHRA and CDR2 YSYEKL. V was clipped by 1 base and J by 4 bases, with 10 bases between them. The CDR3: CASSQVGEGTEAFF. The DNA for the CDR3 is TGCGCCAGCAGCCAAGTGGGCGAGGGCACTGAAGCTTTCTTT.

The V gene is TRBV5-8, the J gene TRBJ1-6, with a possible D match to TRBD1 (5 bases). The V end lost 0 bases, the J end lost 4 bases, and 17 bases lay between the germline ends. There are 18 residues in the CDR3. Germline CDR1 and CDR2: SGHTS and YDEGEE. The CDR3 coding sequence is TGTGCCAGCAGCTTGGACTCATTCAGGGCCTATTATAATTCACCCCTCCACTTT. Translated, it gives CASSLDSFRAYYNSPLHF.

The J gene is TRBJ2-1, the V gene TRBV19; D gene unclear. The V end was cut by 6 bases, the J end by 3 bases, with 12 bases between. Germline V lookup: CDR1 LNHDA, CDR2 SQIVND (reference sequence). The CDR3 is 14 residues long. The CDR3 region has the DNA TGTGCCAGTAGCCCGACGTCCTACTACAATGAGCAGTTCTTC. It specifies CASSPTSYYNEQFF.

The V and J genes are TRBV4-1 and TRBJ1-5; 10 positions agree with TRBD1. The germline V gene has CDR1 MGHRA and CDR2 YSYEKL. The CDR3 covers 18 residues. V shed 1 base and J 2 bases; nucleotides not matched to a gene: 8. The DNA for the CDR3 is TGCGCCAGCAGCCAAGTTGGGACAGGGACAGGGGGCAATCAGCCCCAGCATTTT. Translating it yields CASSQVGTGTGGNQPQHF.

This clone is labeled as medium-sized. The chain is built from TRBV7-6 and TRBJ2-7; TRBD1 matches 8 bases. CDR1 SGHVS and CDR2 FNYEAQ come from the germline V gene. V shed 5 bases and J 1 base; nucleotides not matched to a gene: 13. This CDR3 is built from 17 residues. CDR3: CASSLPPDRVESYEQYF. In DNA, the CDR3 is TGTGCCAGCAGCCTCCCCCCGGACAGGGTCGAATCCTACGAGCAGTACTTC.

The chain employs TRBV10-3 and TRBJ1-2, with TRBD1 as a possible D gene (5 bases). The CDR3 is 18 residues long. Trimming shortened V by 3 bases and J by 3 bases, and 23 bases separated the two germline ends. Germline values: CDR1 ENHRY, CDR2 SYGVKD. The CDR3 loop reads CAISDDLDSDWGDYGYTF. CDR3 sequence (DNA): TGTGCCATCAGTGACGACTTGGACTCAGATTGGGGGGACTATGGCTACACCTTC.

The V gene is TRBV18, the J gene TRBJ2-3; 9 bases map to TRBD2. The CDR3 loop spans 14 amino acids. Trimming cost V 8 bases and J 5 bases; bases outside gene matches: 8. CDR1 and CDR2 (germline): KGHSH, LQKENI. Here the CDR3 DNA reads TGTGCCAGCACCCAAGCGGGGGGCAGAGATACGCAGTATTTT. This translates into CASTQAGGRDTQYF.

The chain combines TRBV11-2 with TRBJ2-3; no definite D call. The germline V gene encodes CDR1 SGHAT and CDR2 FQNNGV. V lost 4 bases to trimming and J lost 0 bases, with 14 bases between them. The CDR3 runs 16 residues. The CDR3 here is CASSSSIGPSTDTQYF. CDR3 bases: TGTGCCAGCAGCTCCAGCATAGGGCCTAGCACAGATACGCAGTATTTT.

The chain links TRBV4-1 to TRBJ2-1, with D perhaps being TRBD1 or TRBD2 (5 bases each). This CDR3 has 17 residues. In germline, CDR1 is MGHRA, CDR2 YSYEKL. V was pared by 1 base and J by 7 bases, with 20 bases between. CDR3: CASSQAAPGRSINEQFF. CDR3 coding DNA: TGCGCCAGCAGCCAAGCCGCCCCGGGACGCTCAATTAATGAGCAGTTCTTC.

This clone has a single count. This chain connects TRBV13 to TRBJ1-1; D not resolved. Germline assignment: CDR1 PRHDT and CDR2 FYEKMQ (reference sequence). The CDR3 consists of 14 residues. Trimming stripped 2 bases from V and 1 base from J, with 8 bases between. The CDR3 protein is CASSLFTRNTEAFF. CDR3 DNA sequence: TGTGCCAGCAGCTTATTTACACGGAACACTGAAGCTTTCTTT.

V usage is TRBV5-1 and J usage is TRBJ2-2; possibly TRBD2 for D (6 bases). The germline gives CDR1 SGHRS, CDR2 YFSETQ. Trimming stripped 6 bases from V and 0 bases from J, with 12 bases between. This CDR3 comprises 15 residues. As DNA, the CDR3 is TGCGCCAGCATGGAGGGCCATACGAACACCGGGGAGCTGTTTTTT. It encodes CASMEGHTNTGELFF.

The CDR3 DNA reads as TGTGCCAGCAGTGCCCGACTAGCTCAAGCAGATACGCAGTATTTT. Its protein product is CASSARLAQADTQYF. V and J are TRBV27 and TRBJ2-3; 7 bases line up with TRBD2. Germline CDR1 MNHEY, CDR2 SMNVEV (reference sequence). The CDR3 covers 15 residues. V was clipped by 5 bases and J by 4 bases; unmatched bases: 9.

The chain links TRBV5-1 to TRBJ1-1; 11 bases are a match to TRBD1. This CDR3 spans 14 amino acids. The V gene's germline CDR1 is SGHRS and CDR2 YFSETQ. The junction had 2 bases not matched to a gene; V was cut back by 3 bases and J by 4 bases. Here the CDR3 DNA reads TGCGCCAGCAGCTCCGGGACAGGGGGCACTGAAGCTTTCTTT. It codes for CASSSGTGGTEAFF.

The gene calls are TRBV27 and TRBJ2-1; no definite D call. This CDR3 is built from 12 residues. The germline gives CDR1 MNHEY, CDR2 SMNVEV (reference sequence). Trimming took off 6 bases at V and 6 bases at J, with 9 bases between the two ends. CDR3 nucleotide sequence: TGTGCCAGCAGGAACACAGTCAATGAGCAGTTCTTC. Its translation: CASRNTVNEQFF.

V is TRBV5-4 and J is TRBJ2-7, with 11 positions matching TRBD1. From germline, CDR1 is SGHNT and CDR2 YYREEE (reference sequence). After removal of 1 base from V and 5 bases from J, the junction contained 5 bases not matched to a gene. The CDR3 is 15 amino acids. The CDR3 DNA is TGTGCCAGCAGCTTGACGGGACAGGGGGTCCACGAGCAGTACTTC. Translated, it gives CASSLTGQGVHEQYF.